The rows below give T cell receptor beta chains drawn from one sample of a study of OX40 agonist ivuxolimab in advanced cancers. The data were produced by immunoSEQ multiplex PCR, yet TCRdb's version contains in-frame clones alone and is incomplete. Here the sample spans some 57,000 clones, around 92% being singletons. Sequenced material: CD4+ or CD8+ T cells sorted from blood, taken in a trial of the OX40 agonist ivuxolimab. The receptors come from an adult with an advanced solid tumor such as melanoma, head and neck, liver or kidney cancer. Each CDR3 is given with its conserved first and last residue.

cdr3_aa	v_call	j_call
CASSQDGLAGGLDTQYF	TRBV4-3	TRBJ2-3
CAWSVGETQYF	TRBV30	TRBJ2-5
CASSVDRGAEAFF	TRBV6-1	TRBJ1-1
CASSHTSGSSYEQYF	TRBV4-2	TRBJ2-7
CASSYAGEFNEQFF	TRBV6-5	TRBJ2-1
CASSAGTGIGQPQHF	TRBV2	TRBJ1-5
CASSYLETQYF	TRBV6-5	TRBJ2-5
CASSKRDSGTHNEQFF	TRBV18	TRBJ2-1
CASSESLAPPDTQYF	TRBV2	TRBJ2-3
CASSQEGLGNTIYF	TRBV4-1	TRBJ1-3